The 12 T cell receptor beta chains below come from one sample, sequenced in a study of OX40 agonist ivuxolimab in advanced cancers. Produced via immunoSEQ multiplex PCR; TCRdb's table is partial and in-frame only. This sample has 65,000 to 95,000 clones; 86% occur once, and the top ten carry 5.5% to 8%. The starting material was CD4+ or CD8+ T cells sorted from blood, obtained in a trial of the OX40 agonist ivuxolimab. All receptors come from an adult with an advanced solid tumor such as melanoma, head and neck, liver or kidney cancer.

The genes are TRBV9 and TRBJ1-4; no reliable D call. The CDR3 totals 15 residues. The germline V gene has CDR1 SGDLS and CDR2 YYNGEE. V was cut by 4 bases and J by 8 bases, with 18 bases left in between. As DNA, the CDR3 is TGTGCCAGCAGCTCGGGCGTCCCCCTCGGCGAAAAACTGTTTTTT. It codes for CASSSGVPLGEKLFF.

V usage is TRBV2 and J usage is TRBJ2-3; 8 nucleotides agree with TRBD2. The CDR3 spans 14 residues. Per germline, CDR1 SNHLY and CDR2 FYNNEI. The junction had 8 bases not matched to a gene; V was cut back by 7 bases and J by 5 bases. CDR3 loop: CASTPGGAQDTQYF. In DNA form, the CDR3 reads TGTGCCAGCACTCCGGGGGGGGCCCAAGATACGCAGTATTTT.

CDR3 in amino acids: CASSLYRQGVNGYTF. In DNA form, the CDR3 reads TGTGCCAGCAGCTTATATAGACAGGGTGTAAATGGCTACACCTTC. This chain links TRBV7-8 with TRBJ1-2, with 7 bases matching TRBD1. The CDR3 consists of 15 residues. Germline V CDR1 and CDR2: SGHVS, FQNEAQ. The V gene end was trimmed by 2 bases and the J gene end by 6 bases; junction bases not matched to a gene: 9.

V usage is TRBV19 and J usage is TRBJ1-3; D ambiguous. Trimming shortened V by 1 base and J by 4 bases, and 8 bases separated the two germline ends. CDR1 LNHDA and CDR2 SQIVND come from the germline V gene (reference sequence). This CDR3 region has 14 residues. The CDR3: CASSIAEAGNTIYF. CDR3 nucleotide sequence: TGTGCCAGTAGTATAGCGGAAGCAGGAAACACCATATATTTT.

The genes are TRBV7-9 and TRBJ2-6; D uncertain. The germline CDR1 and CDR2 sequences are SEHNR and FQNEAQ (reference sequence). This CDR3 contains 15 residues. V lost 2 bases to trimming and J lost 1 base, with 6 bases between them. In DNA, the CDR3 is TGTGCCAGCAGCTTATGGGTTTCTGGGGCCAACGTCCTGACTTTC. It codes for CASSLWVSGANVLTF.

The chain employs TRBV7-9 and TRBJ2-5; D unclear. V was pared by 3 bases and J by 5 bases, with 13 bases between. Germline values: CDR1 SEHNR, CDR2 FQNEAQ (reference sequence). This CDR3 is 14 amino acids long. The CDR3 spells CASSFIPDAETQYF. In nucleotides, the CDR3 is TGTGCCAGCAGCTTCATCCCCGATGCGGAGACCCAGTACTTC.

The chain joins TRBV5-1 to TRBJ2-1, with TRBD2 matching 8 bases. CDR1 is SGHRS, CDR2 YFSETQ, per germline. There are 14 residues in the CDR3. V was clipped by 6 bases and J by 7 bases; unmatched bases: 9. CDR3: CASIPGTSGNEQFF. CDR3 DNA: TGCGCCAGCATCCCCGGGACTAGTGGGAATGAGCAGTTCTTC.

CDR3 DNA: TGCAGCGTTGGGGGGGGAGCGGGGCAGCCCCAGCATTTT. Protein: CSVGGGAGQPQHF. The V call is TRBV29-1, the J call TRBJ1-5, with D possibly matching TRBD1 (5 bases). The CDR3 length is 13 residues. Trimming removed 4 bases from V and 7 bases from J, with 14 bases in between. From germline, CDR1 is SQVTM and CDR2 ANQGSEA.

J is TRBJ2-1 and V is TRBV7-2, with 9 bases identical to TRBD1. The germline gives CDR1 SGHTA, CDR2 FQGNSA. V lost 6 bases to trimming and J lost 9 bases; unmatched junction nucleotides: 18. The CDR3 consists of 17 residues. The CDR3 sequence is CASRSFRGTGMAGEQFF. In DNA form, the CDR3 reads TGTGCCAGCAGGAGTTTCAGGGGGACAGGGATGGCGGGTGAGCAGTTCTTC.

V gene TRBV9 combines with J gene TRBJ2-7; D may be TRBD2 (6 bases). CDR1 and CDR2 (germline): SGDLS, YYNGEE. The V gene lost 0 bases and the J gene lost 6 bases, with 7 bases spanning the gap. This CDR3 region has 12 residues. CDR3 DNA: TGTGCCAGCAGCGTAGAGGGAGGCGAGCAGTACTTC. This sequence encodes CASSVEGGEQYF.

This rearrangement joins TRBV30 to TRBJ1-5; D call uncertain. The germline V and J ends were trimmed by 2 bases and 0 bases, with 14 bases remaining between them. The CDR3 consists of 16 residues. Germline loops: CDR1 GTSNPN, CDR2 SVGIG (reference sequence). The CDR3 DNA follows: TGTGCCTGGAGTTACACGGACCTTAATAGCAATCAGCCCCAGCATTTT. Translated: CAWSYTDLNSNQPQHF. Supplemented by reference TRBV30 and TRBJ1-5, the full variable domain reads SQTIHQWPATLVQPVGSPLSLECTVEGTSNPNLYWYRQAAGRGLQLLFYSVGIGQISSEVPQNLSASRPQDRQFILSSKKLLLSDSGFYLCAWSYTDLNSNQPQHFGDGTRLSIL.

The chain couples TRBV19 to TRBJ2-3; a weak D match, TRBD2 (7 bases). The CDR3 runs to 14 residues. Trimming shortened V by 8 bases and J by 2 bases, and 14 bases separated the two germline ends. Per the germline V gene, CDR1 is LNHDA and CDR2 is SQIVND (reference sequence). CDR3 protein: CASQRGGDTDTQYF. CDR3 bases: TGTGCCAGTCAGAGGGGGGGAGACACAGATACGCAGTATTTT. The whole variable domain, remainder taken from reference TRBV19 and TRBJ2-3, is DGGITQSPKYLFRKEGQNVTLSCEQNLNHDAMYWYRQDPGQGLRLIYYSQIVNDFQKGDIAEGYSVSREKKESFPLTVTSAQKNPTAFYLCASQRGGDTDTQYFGPGTRLTVL.